The 27 T cell receptor beta chains below come from one sample, sequenced in a study of shared clonotypes between healthy human individuals. The assay was immunoSEQ multiplex PCR, and TCRdb's table has in-frame clones only and misses some. The sample has 2 million to 3 million clones, roughly 93% seen once; the top ten hold 0.36%. The sample comprised naive CD4+ T cells from PBMCs. Subset here: CD45RA+ positively selected. All receptors derive from a man aged 18-30 years in good health. Some clones in this sample may be carry-over from other donors' samples.

This rearrangement joins TRBV11-3 to TRBJ2-3; TRBD2 agrees at 7 bases. After removal of 5 bases from V and 4 bases from J, the junction contained 6 bases not matched to a gene. The CDR3 is made up of 14 amino acids. The germline gives CDR1 SGHNT, CDR2 YENEEA. The CDR3 sequence: CASSQGGSSDTQYF. As DNA, the CDR3 is TGTGCCAGCAGCCAAGGCGGGAGTTCAGATACGCAGTATTTT.

This chain connects TRBV28 to TRBJ2-7; D might be TRBD1 or TRBD2, each matching 5 bases. CDR1 is MDHEN, CDR2 SYDVKM, per germline. The CDR3 length is 13 residues. V lost 7 bases and J lost 2, with 12 bases in between. CDR3 in amino acids: CASTPGHPYEQYF. The CDR3 DNA reads TGTGCCAGCACCCCGGGGCACCCCTACGAGCAGTACTTC.

V usage is TRBV7-2 and J usage is TRBJ2-2, with a tentative D call TRBD2 (7 bases). The V gene's germline CDR1 is SGHTA and CDR2 FQGNSA. The CDR3 extends over 15 amino acids. V shed 8 bases and J shed 5 bases, with 18 bases lying between them. The DNA for the CDR3 is TGTGCCAGCTCGGGGGGAGGACAGATTACCGGGGAGCTGTTTTTT. Protein: CASSGGGQITGELFF.

The chain employs TRBV7-2 and TRBJ2-5; 7 bases align to TRBD2. The V segment lost 3 bases and the J segment 4 bases; nucleotides outside the gene matches: 2. This CDR3 comprises 13 residues. Germline V gives CDR1 SGHTA, CDR2 FQGNSA. CDR3 bases: TGTGCCAGCAGCTTCGGGAGGCGAGAGACCCAGTACTTC. It specifies CASSFGRRETQYF.

J is TRBJ1-5 and V is TRBV21-1; TRBD1 is taken as the D call from the table, unchecked against the DNA. TRBV21-1 is described as a pseudogene. The CDR3 has 18 residues. This CDR3 reads CASSKCKLFGTANQPQHF. CDR3 nucleotide sequence: TGTGCCAGCAGCAAATGCAAACTATTTGGGACAGCTAATCAGCCCCAGCATTTT.

Regarding this clone: A read error may account for a junction end that differs from germline. The rearrangement uses TRBV30 and TRBJ1-1; the D gene is possibly TRBD1 (6 bases). This CDR3 comprises 13 residues. From germline, CDR1 is GTSNPN and CDR2 SVGIG (reference sequence). This chain's CDR3 is CAWGVQGNIEAFF. The DNA of the CDR3 is TGTGCCTGGGGCGTACAGGGTAACATTGAAGCTTTCTTT.

The gene calls are TRBV5-1 and TRBJ2-3; TRBD2 is a possible D gene (6 bases). Looked up from germline, CDR1 is SGHRS and CDR2 is YFSETQ. Trimming pared 4 bases from V and 9 bases from J, leaving 12 bases between. This CDR3 contains 12 residues. CDR3 sequence (DNA): TGCGCCAGCAGCCTAACTAGCAGCACGCAGTATTTT. This codes for CASSLTSSTQYF. Full variable domain (rest looked up from reference TRBV5-1 and TRBJ2-3): KAGVTQTPRYLIKTRGQQVTLSCSPISGHRSVSWYQQTPGQGLQFLFEYFSETQRNKGNFPGRFSGRQFSNSRSEMNVSTLELGDSALYLCASSLTSSTQYFGPGTRLTVL.

This clone showed up just once. The rearrangement links TRBV14 to TRBJ2-7, with TRBD2 matching over 16 bases. Germline values: CDR1 SGHDN, CDR2 FVKESK. Unmatched junction bases numbered 5, after V lost 6 bases and J lost 3 bases. There are 16 residues in the CDR3. CDR3 nucleotide sequence: TGTGCCAGCAGACGCGGGACTAGCGGGAGGGGCTACGAGCAGTACTTC. It encodes CASRRGTSGRGYEQYF. Complete variable domain (other parts from reference TRBV14 and TRBJ2-7): EAGVTQFPSHSVIEKGQTVTLRCDPISGHDNLYWYRRVMGKEIKFLLHFVKESKQDESGMPNNRFLAERTGGTYSTLKVQPAELEDSGVYFCASRRGTSGRGYEQYFGPGTRLTVT.

In DNA, the CDR3 is TGTGCCCTATGGACTAGCGGATCCTACGAGCAGTACTTC. This encodes CALWTSGSYEQYF. The chain carries TRBV30 and TRBJ2-7; TRBD2 matches at 10 bases. The germline V gene has CDR1 GTSNPN and CDR2 SVGIG (reference sequence). The CDR3 runs 13 residues. V shed 8 bases, J shed 1 base, and the junction held 5 bases outside the gene matches.

The chain joins TRBV5-1 to TRBJ2-5; D possibly corresponds to TRBD2 (7 bases). Germline V lookup: CDR1 SGHRS, CDR2 YFSETQ. The CDR3 totals 15 residues. Trimming cost V 3 bases and J 1 base, with 13 bases left between them. The CDR3 loop is CASSSPRGGQETQYF. For the CDR3, the DNA is TGCGCCAGCAGCTCCCCTAGGGGGGGCCAAGAGACCCAGTACTTC.

V usage is TRBV19 and J usage is TRBJ1-5, with 7 positions matching TRBD1. CDR3 size: 13 residues. J was trimmed by 10 bases and V by 5 bases; bases with no gene match: 8. CDR1 is LNHDA and CDR2 is SQIVND in the germline V gene (reference sequence). The CDR3 nucleotides are TGTGCCAGTAGTCATACAGGGGTAGGACCCCAGCATTTT. Its translation: CASSHTGVGPQHF. Combining the CDR3 with reference TRBV19 and TRBJ1-5 gives the whole variable domain DGGITQSPKYLFRKEGQNVTLSCEQNLNHDAMYWYRQDPGQGLRLIYYSQIVNDFQKGDIAEGYSVSREKKESFPLTVTSAQKNPTAFYLCASSHTGVGPQHFGDGTRLSIL.

CDR3 nucleotide sequence: TGTGCCAGTAGTAATTCCCCCCCTAGCCTAGCCGACAATGAGCAGTTCTTC. It is translated as CASSNSPPSLADNEQFF. The chain has TRBV19 and TRBJ2-1; D is perhaps TRBD2 (5 bases). CDR1 LNHDA and CDR2 SQIVND come from the germline V gene (reference sequence). The CDR3 is 17 amino acids. Trimming removed 4 bases from V and 5 bases from J, with 21 bases in between.

The chain carries TRBV28 and TRBJ1-2, with D possibly matching TRBD1 (5 bases). CDR3 length: 16 amino acids. Trimming shortened V by 7 bases and J by 8 bases, and 26 bases separated the two germline ends. The germline V gene encodes CDR1 MDHEN and CDR2 SYDVKM. The CDR3 DNA sequence: TGTGCCAGCACCATCAGATGGGGCAGCCCGAAAGACGGCTACACCTTC. Translation gives CASTIRWGSPKDGYTF.

The V and J genes are TRBV15 and TRBJ1-5, with TRBD1 matching 9 bases. Looked up from germline, CDR1 is LNHNV and CDR2 is YYDKDF (reference sequence). CDR3 size: 15 residues. Trimming took 1 base from V and 8 from J; bases not matched to a gene: 6. The chain's CDR3 is CATSRGGDREKPQHF. CDR3 sequence (DNA): TGTGCCACCAGCAGAGGGGGGGACAGGGAGAAGCCCCAGCATTTT.

The J gene is TRBJ2-7, the V gene TRBV28; 9 bases are a match to TRBD1. The V segment lost 6 bases and the J segment 3 bases; nucleotides outside the gene matches: 9. There are 15 residues in the CDR3. CDR1 is MDHEN, CDR2 SYDVKM, per germline. CDR3 sequence reads: CASRFYGTGNYEQYF. CDR3 sequence (DNA): TGTGCCAGCAGGTTCTATGGGACAGGGAACTACGAGCAGTACTTC.

The chain joins TRBV15 to TRBJ1-2, with D tentatively TRBD1 (5 bases). Germline CDR1 reads LNHNV; CDR2 reads YYDKDF (reference sequence). The CDR3 extends over 16 amino acids. The V gene lost 1 base and the J gene lost 3 bases, with 15 bases spanning the gap. The CDR3: CATSRVQGVVDYGYTF. The CDR3 DNA follows: TGTGCCACCAGCAGAGTCCAGGGTGTCGTTGACTATGGCTACACCTTC. The full variable domain, its missing parts supplied by reference TRBV15 and TRBJ1-2, is DAMVIQNPRYQVTQFGKPVTLSCSQTLNHNVMYWYQQKSSQAPKLLFHYYDKDFNNEADTPDNFQSRRPNTSFCFLDIRSPGLGDTAMYLCATSRVQGVVDYGYTFGSGTRLTVV.

The J gene is TRBJ1-2, the V gene TRBV2; D is perhaps TRBD1 (5 bases). V was pared by 4 bases and J by 0 bases, with 12 bases between. The germline CDR1 and CDR2 sequences are SNHLY and FYNNEI. CDR3 length: 15 residues. DNA of the CDR3: TGTGCCAGCAGTGCGGGGCTTACAGCTAACTATGGCTACACCTTC. The encoded protein is CASSAGLTANYGYTF.

J is TRBJ1-2 and V is TRBV28; TRBD1 aligns across 8 bases. Germline CDR1 reads MDHEN; CDR2 reads SYDVKM. With 3 bases clipped from V and 6 bases from J, the junction kept 12 bases outside the gene matches. The CDR3 has 16 amino acids. The CDR3 loop reads CASSLRSRGLGHGYTF. CDR3 nucleotides: TGTGCCAGCAGTTTGCGGTCCAGGGGGCTTGGTCATGGCTACACCTTC.

The chain uses TRBV7-2 and TRBJ2-5; D might be TRBD2 (6 bases). Germline V gene data show CDR1 as SGHTA and CDR2 as FQGNSA. CDR3 length: 14 residues. With 4 bases removed from V and 0 bases from J, the gap between germline ends came to 9 bases. CDR3 sequence: CASSSSGYQETQYF. The CDR3 coding sequence is TGTGCCAGCAGCTCGAGCGGGTACCAAGAGACCCAGTACTTC. Full variable domain (missing parts from reference TRBV7-2 and TRBJ2-5): GAGVSQSPSNKVTEKGKDVELRCDPISGHTALYWYRQSLGQGLEFLIYFQGNSAPDKSGLPSDRFSAERTGGSVSTLTIQRTQQEDSAVYLCASSSSGYQETQYFGPGTRLLVL.

The rearrangement links TRBV28 to TRBJ2-7; weak D call: TRBD1 (6 bases). V lost 4 bases to trimming and J lost 6 bases, with 10 bases between them. CDR1 and CDR2 from the germline V gene are MDHEN and SYDVKM. The CDR3 contains 12 residues. CDR3 region: CASSWGLGEQYF. The DNA for the CDR3 is TGTGCCAGCAGTTGGGGGCTAGGCGAGCAGTACTTC. The complete variable domain, with remaining parts taken from reference TRBV28 and TRBJ2-7, reads DVKVTQSSRYLVKRTGEKVFLECVQDMDHENMFWYRQDPGLGLRLIYFSYDVKMKEKGDIPEGYSVSREKKERFSLILESASTNQTSMYLCASSWGLGEQYFGPGTRLTVT.

In regard to this clone: Distinct nucleotide sequences in the sample also encode this CDR3. This chain connects TRBV11-3 to TRBJ1-1; D remains unclear. With 1 base removed from V and 0 bases from J, the gap between germline ends came to 3 bases. From germline, CDR1 is SGHNT and CDR2 YENEEA. The CDR3 runs to 13 residues. The chain's CDR3 is CASSLGMNTEAFF. Here the CDR3 DNA reads TGTGCCAGCAGCTTAGGCATGAACACTGAAGCTTTCTTT.

Remarks on this clone: Other DNA sequences in this sample translate to the same CDR3. The chain has TRBV20-1 and TRBJ2-1; TRBD2 might be the D (5 bases). With 3 bases removed from V and 5 bases from J, the gap between germline ends came to 5 bases. Germline CDR1 and CDR2: DFQATT and SNEGSKA (reference sequence). The CDR3 extends over 11 amino acids. CDR3 sequence reads: CSARGDNEQFF. In DNA, the CDR3 is TGCAGTGCTAGGGGAGACAATGAGCAGTTCTTC.

The chain uses TRBV18 and TRBJ1-1, with TRBD1 matching 9 bases. CDR3 length: 15 residues. Germline V CDR1 and CDR2: KGHSH, LQKENI. The V gene end was trimmed by 8 bases and the J gene end by 1 base; junction bases not matched to a gene: 8. Written as DNA, the CDR3 is TGTGCCAGCCCGCGGACAGGGGCTAGGAACACTGAAGCTTTCTTT. Amino acids: CASPRTGARNTEAFF.

This clone came up once. The chain combines TRBV7-3 with TRBJ1-1; 9 positions match TRBD1. In germline, CDR1 is SGHTA, CDR2 FQGTGA. Unmatched junction bases numbered 3, after V lost 3 bases and J lost 4 bases. The CDR3 has 14 amino acids. In DNA form, the CDR3 reads TGTGCCAGCAGCTTGGGGGGACAGGGCACTGAAGCTTTCTTT. The encoded protein is CASSLGGQGTEAFF.

The rearrangement uses TRBV27 and TRBJ2-1; 7 bases line up with TRBD2. This CDR3 is 16 amino acids long. V gave up 5 bases and J gave up 9 bases; unmatched junction bases: 16. Germline CDR1 and CDR2: MNHEY and SMNVEV (reference sequence). The CDR3 here is CASSALYLSGFFEQFF. Here the CDR3 DNA reads TGTGCCAGCAGTGCTCTATACCTTAGCGGGTTTTTTGAGCAGTTCTTC.

This sequence joins TRBV19 and TRBJ2-5, with 10 nucleotides matching TRBD2. The CDR3 has 15 residues. V was clipped by 1 base and J by 4 bases; unmatched bases: 3. Germline V gene data show CDR1 as LNHDA and CDR2 as SQIVND (reference sequence). CDR3 coding DNA: TGTGCCAGTAGTATAGGGATAGCGGGAGGAGAGACCCAGTACTTC. It encodes CASSIGIAGGETQYF.

The chain couples TRBV7-9 to TRBJ2-5; D unresolved. Between the trimmed V and J ends, which lost 7 bases and 7 bases, there was a span of 19 bases. Germline V gives CDR1 SEHNR, CDR2 FQNEAQ (reference sequence). The CDR3 is made up of 14 amino acids. The CDR3 region has the DNA TGTGCCAGCATCCCCGGATTGCTCTCGGGGACCCAGTACTTC. Translating it yields CASIPGLLSGTQYF.